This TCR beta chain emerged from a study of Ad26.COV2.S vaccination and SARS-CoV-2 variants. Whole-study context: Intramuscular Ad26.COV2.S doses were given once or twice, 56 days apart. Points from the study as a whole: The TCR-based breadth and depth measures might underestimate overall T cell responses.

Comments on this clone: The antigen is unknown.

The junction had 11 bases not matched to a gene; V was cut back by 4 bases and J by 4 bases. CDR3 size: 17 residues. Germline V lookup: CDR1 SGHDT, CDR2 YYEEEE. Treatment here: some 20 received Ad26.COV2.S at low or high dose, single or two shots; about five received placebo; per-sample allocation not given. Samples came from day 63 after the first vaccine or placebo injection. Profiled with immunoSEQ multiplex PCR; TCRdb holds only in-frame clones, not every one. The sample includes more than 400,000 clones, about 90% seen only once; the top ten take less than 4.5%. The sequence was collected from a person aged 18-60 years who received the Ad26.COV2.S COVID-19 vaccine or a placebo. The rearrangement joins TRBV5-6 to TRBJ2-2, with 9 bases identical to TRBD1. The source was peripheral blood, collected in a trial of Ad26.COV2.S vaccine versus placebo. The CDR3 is CASSIPGQGMVTGELFF. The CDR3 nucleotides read TGTGCCAGCAGCATCCCGGGACAGGGTATGGTCACCGGGGAGCTGTTTTTT.